The 5 T cell receptor beta chains presented below share a single source sample, sequenced in a study of cytomegalovirus exposure and HLA in healthy donors. The PCR employed 60 Vbeta primers together with 13 Jbeta primers. Clones were sequenced by immunoSEQ multiplex PCR, and TCRdb holds only the in-frame ones, with some missing. The table includes 130,000 or so clones, 75% detected once. Sequenced sample: PBMCs. These receptors came from a woman aged 35 to 49 in good health and CMV-seropositive.

This rearrangement joins TRBV7-8 to TRBJ1-2, with D hard to call. The CDR3 is made up of 14 amino acids. CDR1 is SGHVS and CDR2 is FQNEAQ in the germline V gene. V was trimmed by 8 bases and J by 10 bases, leaving 23 bases between them. CDR3 amino acids: CASSLEAGYGLYTF. The DNA for the CDR3 is TGTGCCAGCTCGCTGGAGGCGGGGTATGGGCTCTACACCTTC.

This rearrangement joins TRBV11-2 to TRBJ2-3; possibly TRBD1 for D (6 bases). V lost 5 bases to trimming and J lost 2 bases, with 14 bases between them. Germline V lookup: CDR1 SGHAT, CDR2 FQNNGV. The CDR3 runs 15 residues. The CDR3 loop reads CASSPTGSSTDTQYF. The CDR3 DNA reads as TGTGCCAGCAGCCCTACAGGGTCATCCACAGATACGCAGTATTTT. Using reference TRBV11-2 and TRBJ2-3 for the parts outside the CDR3, the full variable domain is EAGVAQSPRYKIIEKRQSVAFWCNPISGHATLYWYQQILGQGPKLLIQFQNNGVVDDSQLPKDRFSAERLKGVDSTLKIQPAKLEDSAVYLCASSPTGSSTDTQYFGPGTRLTVL.

The V and J genes are TRBV6-6 and TRBJ1-2; perhaps TRBD1 as D (6 bases). Germline lookup yields CDR1 MNHNY and CDR2 SVGAGI (reference sequence). Trimming removed 5 bases from V and 5 bases from J, with 12 bases in between. The CDR3 runs to 13 residues. As DNA, the CDR3 is TGTGCCAGCAGTATGGACAGATTATATGGCTACACCTTC. Translating it yields CASSMDRLYGYTF.

The chain recombines TRBV30 with TRBJ2-1, with D uncertain. The length of the CDR3 is 14 residues. Trimming took 0 bases from V and 7 from J, leaving 13 bases between them. Per germline, CDR1 GTSNPN and CDR2 SVGIG (reference sequence). The CDR3 here is CAWSVRDSKNEQFF. CDR3 DNA: TGTGCCTGGAGTGTACGAGATAGCAAAAATGAGCAGTTCTTC. Looking up the rest from reference TRBV30 and TRBJ2-1 gives the full variable domain: SQTIHQWPATLVQPVGSPLSLECTVEGTSNPNLYWYRQAAGRGLQLLFYSVGIGQISSEVPQNLSASRPQDRQFILSSKKLLLSDSGFYLCAWSVRDSKNEQFFGPGTRLTVL.

The V call is TRBV13, the J call TRBJ2-2, with 8 bases matching TRBD1. There are 18 residues in the CDR3. The V and J ends lost 5 bases and 1 base, in that order; junction bases with no gene match: 12. Per the germline V gene, CDR1 is PRHDT and CDR2 is FYEKMQ (reference sequence). Here the CDR3 reads CASSTRRFGQGNTGELFF. In DNA, the CDR3 is TGTGCCAGCAGCACCAGAAGGTTTGGACAGGGGAACACCGGGGAGCTGTTTTTT.